This is a list of T cell receptor beta chains from one sample in a study of cytomegalovirus exposure and HLA in healthy donors. Sequencing used immunoSEQ multiplex PCR; TCRdb keeps in-frame clones, though not all of them. Of 210,000 or so clones listed, more than 70% are singletons. The sample taken for sequencing was PBMCs. These receptor sequences come from a boy aged 5-17 years in good health and CMV-seronegative. CDR3s include the opening cysteine and the closing phenylalanine or tryptophan. D genes are given only for firm matches. Size is stated for part of the rows, as once, few or many counts, or as a class when the clone is expanded.

CDR3: CASSRQVKETQYF; DNA: TGTGCCAGCAGTCGACAGGTGAAAGAGACCCAGTACTTC; J: TRBJ2-5; D: -; V: TRBV6-1; size: few
CDR3: CASSLVGGGASYEQYF; DNA: TGCGCCAGCAGCTTGGTAGGCGGGGGGGCCTCTTACGAGCAGTACTTC; J: TRBJ2-7; D: TRBD2; V: TRBV5-1; size: -
CDR3: CASREGRVGSYEQYF; DNA: TGTGCCAGCAGGGAGGGTAGGGTAGGGTCCTACGAGCAGTACTTC; J: TRBJ2-7; D: -; V: TRBV7-8; size: -
CDR3: CASSQAQGAGAHRNEQFF; DNA: TGCGCCAGCAGCCAAGCCCAGGGGGCAGGGGCACACAGGAATGAGCAGTTCTTC; J: TRBJ2-1; D: TRBD1; V: TRBV4-1; size: once
CDR3: CASSLWDRRNQPQHF; DNA: TGTGCCAGCAGCTTGTGGGACAGACGGAACCAGCCCCAGCATTTT; J: TRBJ1-5; D: TRBD1; V: TRBV5-6; size: -
CDR3: CASSLNRLSYEQYF; DNA: TGTGCCAGCAGTTTAAACAGGCTCTCCTACGAGCAGTACTTC; J: TRBJ2-7; D: -; V: TRBV28; size: -
CDR3: CASSEGGRVNSPLHF; DNA: TGTGCCAGCAGTGAGGGAGGCAGGGTCAATTCACCCCTCCACTTT; J: TRBJ1-6; D: -; V: TRBV7-9; size: -
CDR3: CASSAAGRINQPQHF; DNA: TGTGCCAGCAGTGCAGCGGGACGGATAAATCAGCCCCAGCATTTT; J: TRBJ1-5; D: -; V: TRBV27; size: -
CDR3: CASSYSQDNEQFF; DNA: TGTGCCAGCAGTTACTCACAGGACAATGAGCAGTTCTTC; J: TRBJ2-1; D: -; V: TRBV6-6; size: -
CDR3: CATSRGQLLTGELFF; DNA: TGTGCCACCAGCAGAGGACAGCTACTAACCGGGGAGCTGTTTTTT; J: TRBJ2-2; D: -; V: TRBV15; size: -
CDR3: CASSIGGNAGELFF; DNA: TGTGCCAGTAGTATCGGGGGGAACGCCGGGGAGCTGTTTTTT; J: TRBJ2-2; D: TRBD2; V: TRBV19; size: -
CDR3: CSVLNGAYQQYF; DNA: TGCAGCGTTTTAAACGGAGCCTACCAGCAGTACTTC; J: TRBJ2-7; D: -; V: TRBV29-1; size: once
CDR3: CASRTTGMGNQPQHF; DNA: TGTGCCAGCAGGACCACAGGGATGGGCAATCAGCCCCAGCATTTT; J: TRBJ1-5; D: -; V: TRBV6-1; size: -
CDR3: CASSLFTGALRTDTQYF; DNA: TGTGCCAGCAGTTTATTCACGGGAGCACTCCGCACAGATACGCAGTATTTT; J: TRBJ2-3; D: -; V: TRBV27; size: -
CDR3: CASSLVERVWGGTLHF; DNA: TGCGCCAGCAGCTTGGTAGAACGTGTATGGGGGGGCACCCTCCACTTT; J: TRBJ1-6; D: -; V: TRBV5-1; size: -
CDR3: CASSRLLGGAGELFF; DNA: TGTGCCAGCAGCCGCCTACTGGGGGGGGCCGGGGAGCTGTTTTTT; J: TRBJ2-2; D: TRBD2; V: TRBV7-3; size: once
CDR3: CASSPNSGVAYGYTF; DNA: TGTGCCAGCAGTCCGAACTCGGGAGTGGCCTATGGCTACACCTTC; J: TRBJ1-2; D: -; V: TRBV27; size: -
CDR3: CASKLTPGGSVNTEAFF; DNA: TGTGCCAGCAAGTTGACACCCGGAGGGTCGGTAAACACTGAAGCTTTCTTT; J: TRBJ1-1; D: -; V: TRBV2; size: -
CDR3: CASSQVTGEDEQFF; DNA: TGTGCCAGCAGCCAAGTGACGGGAGAGGATGAGCAGTTCTTC; J: TRBJ2-1; D: -; V: TRBV4-2; size: -
CDR3: CASSLTSGGTPGTQYF; DNA: TGCGCCAGCAGCTTGACTAGCGGGGGAACCCCGGGTACGCAGTATTTT; J: TRBJ2-3; D: TRBD2; V: TRBV5-1; size: once